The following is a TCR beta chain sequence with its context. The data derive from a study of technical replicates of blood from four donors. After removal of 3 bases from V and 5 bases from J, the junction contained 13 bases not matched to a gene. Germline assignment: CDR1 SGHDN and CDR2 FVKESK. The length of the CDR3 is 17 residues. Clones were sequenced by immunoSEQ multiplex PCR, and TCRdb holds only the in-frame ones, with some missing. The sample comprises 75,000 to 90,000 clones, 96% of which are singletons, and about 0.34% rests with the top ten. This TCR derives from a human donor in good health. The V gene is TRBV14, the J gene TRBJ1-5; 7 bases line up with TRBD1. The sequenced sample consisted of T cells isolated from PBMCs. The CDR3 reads CASSQPKEGAKYQPQHF. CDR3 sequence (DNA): TGTGCCAGCAGCCAGCCTAAGGAGGGGGCGAAGTATCAGCCCCAGCATTTT.